The clone carrying this TCR beta chain was seen ten or more times. Its antigen is as yet unknown. The entry originates in a study of human T cells and chemical hapten exposure. Study-level background: Donors were sensitized with 2% DPC on the upper inner arm. The study's findings and limits: It should be noted that donors had alopecia, so their immune response may differ from healthy people's.

Time point indicated: patch test 1, 2 weeks after DPC sensitization. As to treatment: therapeutic diphenylcyclopropenone sensitization with weekly scalp DPC. Samples of blood were obtained prior to the application of each patch test. Per germline, CDR1 SEHNR and CDR2 FQNEAQ (reference sequence). Trimming stripped 3 bases from V and 3 bases from J, with 12 bases between. There are 14 residues in the CDR3. Original data processing: From around 25,000 to 690,000 TCRs were found per sample, with a median of 95,638. TCRdb recomputed calls from the RACE reads with MiXCR, one row per CDR3 protein. TCRdb's processing, not the authors' own work, is the source of the V and J calls. The table shows around 53,000 distinct CDR3 sequences, with around 9.3% occurring only once.

This sequence originates from a woman between 45 and 60 years old with alopecia areata. Some clones in this sample may be carry-over from other donors' samples. The V and J genes are TRBV7-9 and TRBJ2-7; D remains ambiguous. The sample was whole blood, taken in connection with sensitization to the hapten diphenylcyclopropenone (DPC). The CDR3 sequence is CASSFRRNSYEQYF. CDR3 DNA: TGTGCCAGCAGCTTCCGTCGGAACAGCTACGAGCAGTACTTC.